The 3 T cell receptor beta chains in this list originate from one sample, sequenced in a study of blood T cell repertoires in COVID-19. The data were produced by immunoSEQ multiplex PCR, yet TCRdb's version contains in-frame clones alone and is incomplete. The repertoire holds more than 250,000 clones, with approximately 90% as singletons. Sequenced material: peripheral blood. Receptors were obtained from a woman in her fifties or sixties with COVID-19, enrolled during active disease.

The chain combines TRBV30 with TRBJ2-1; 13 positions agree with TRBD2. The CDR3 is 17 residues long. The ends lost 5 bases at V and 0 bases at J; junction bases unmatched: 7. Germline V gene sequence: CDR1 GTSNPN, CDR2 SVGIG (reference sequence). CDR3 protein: CAWAGLAGWSSYNEQFF. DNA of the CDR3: TGTGCCTGGGCGGGACTAGCGGGGTGGAGCTCCTACAATGAGCAGTTCTTC.

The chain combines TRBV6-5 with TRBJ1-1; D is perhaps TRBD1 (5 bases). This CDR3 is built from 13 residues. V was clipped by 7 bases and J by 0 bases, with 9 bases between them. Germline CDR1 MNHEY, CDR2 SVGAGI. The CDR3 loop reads CASTRTLNTEAFF. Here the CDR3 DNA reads TGTGCCAGCACCAGGACACTGAACACTGAAGCTTTCTTT.

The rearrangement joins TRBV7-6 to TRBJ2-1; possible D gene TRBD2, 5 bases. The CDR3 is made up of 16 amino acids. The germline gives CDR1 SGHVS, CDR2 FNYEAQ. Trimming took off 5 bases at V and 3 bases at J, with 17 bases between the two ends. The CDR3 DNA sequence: TGTGCCAGCAGCCCCTTATTGGGAGCAGACTACAATGAGCAGTTCTTC. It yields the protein CASSPLLGADYNEQFF.